Below, one T cell receptor (beta chain) is given with its context. The V segment lost 5 bases and the J segment 1 base; nucleotides outside the gene matches: 9. In germline, CDR1 is MDHEN, CDR2 SYDVKM. The CDR3 sequence is 18 residues long. This table comes from immunoSEQ multiplex PCR, and its TCRdb copy is limited to in-frame clones, with some not included. Found here are approximately 240,000 clones, roughly 83% of them singletons; the top ten hold approximately 1.3%. The sample is drawn from a study of blood T cell repertoires in COVID-19. All enrollees were about 18 to 90 years old and from approximately 25 US areas.

The sequencing input was PBMCs or T cells enriched from blood (not recorded which). The sequence was obtained from a woman aged 40 to 50 with acute COVID-19. The chain carries TRBV28 and TRBJ2-7; 15 bases align to TRBD2. The CDR3 loop is CASSPSPGTSGRSYEQYF. CDR3 DNA sequence: TGTGCCAGCAGTCCCAGTCCCGGGACTAGCGGGAGGTCCTACGAGCAGTACTTC.